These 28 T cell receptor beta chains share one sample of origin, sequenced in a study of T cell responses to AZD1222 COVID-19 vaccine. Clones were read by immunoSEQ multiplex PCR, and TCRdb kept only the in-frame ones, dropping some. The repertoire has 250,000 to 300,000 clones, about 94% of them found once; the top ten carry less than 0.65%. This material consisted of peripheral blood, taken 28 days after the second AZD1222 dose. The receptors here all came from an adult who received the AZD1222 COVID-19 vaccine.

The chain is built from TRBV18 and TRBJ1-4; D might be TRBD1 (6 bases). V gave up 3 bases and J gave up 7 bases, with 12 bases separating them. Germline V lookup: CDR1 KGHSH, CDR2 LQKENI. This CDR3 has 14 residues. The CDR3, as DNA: TGTGCCAGCTCACCTAACAGGGAGGGTGAAAAACTGTTTTTT. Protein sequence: CASSPNREGEKLFF. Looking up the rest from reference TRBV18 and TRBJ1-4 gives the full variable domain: NAGVMQNPRHLVRRRGQEARLRCSPMKGHSHVYWYRQLPEEGLKFMVYLQKENIIDESGMPKERFSAEFPKEGPSILRIQQVVRGDSAAYFCASSPNREGEKLFFGSGTQLSVL.

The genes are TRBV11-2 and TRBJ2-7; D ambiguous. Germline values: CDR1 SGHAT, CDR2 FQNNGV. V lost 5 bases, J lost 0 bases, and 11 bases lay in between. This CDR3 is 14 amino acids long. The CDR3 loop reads CASSPGPPSYEQYF. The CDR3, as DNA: TGTGCCAGCAGCCCCGGTCCCCCCTCCTACGAGCAGTACTTC.

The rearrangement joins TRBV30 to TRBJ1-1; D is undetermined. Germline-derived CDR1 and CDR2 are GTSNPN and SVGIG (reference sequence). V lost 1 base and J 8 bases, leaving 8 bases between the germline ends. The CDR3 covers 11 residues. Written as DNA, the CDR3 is TGTGCCTGGAGTGGGAGTTTAGAAGCTTTCTTT. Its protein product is CAWSGSLEAFF.

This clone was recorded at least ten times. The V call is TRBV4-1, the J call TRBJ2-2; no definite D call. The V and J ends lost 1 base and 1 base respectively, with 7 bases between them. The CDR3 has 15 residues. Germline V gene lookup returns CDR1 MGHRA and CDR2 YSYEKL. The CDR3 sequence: CASSQVARNTGELFF. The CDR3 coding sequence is TGCGCCAGCAGCCAAGTTGCCAGGAACACCGGGGAGCTGTTTTTT.

CDR3 nucleotides: TGTGCCAGCAGCTATCTGACTAGCGGGAGTAGGTATACGCAGTATTTT. Residues: CASSYLTSGSRYTQYF. This chain uses TRBV6-8 with TRBJ2-3; 12 positions match TRBD2. This CDR3 is 16 amino acids long. Germline lookup yields CDR1 MNHGY and CDR2 SAAAGT. Trimming took 6 bases from V and 7 from J; bases not matched to a gene: 11.

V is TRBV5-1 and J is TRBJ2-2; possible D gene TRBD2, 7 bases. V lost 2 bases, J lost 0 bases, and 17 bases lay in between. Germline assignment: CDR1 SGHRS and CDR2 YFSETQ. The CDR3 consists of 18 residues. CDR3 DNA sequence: TGCGCCAGCAGCTTCTGGGGAAGCGGGGACACGAACACCGGGGAGCTGTTTTTT. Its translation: CASSFWGSGDTNTGELFF.

Here the CDR3 DNA reads TGTGCCAGCAGCCAAGTGGCAGGGGACACTGAAGCTTTCTTT. Its protein is CASSQVAGDTEAFF. The rearrangement uses TRBV3-1 (or the pseudogene TRBV3-2) and TRBJ1-1; a possible D gene is TRBD1 (6 bases). Per the germline V gene, CDR1 is LGHDT and CDR2 is YNNKEL (reference sequence). CDR3 length: 14 residues. V was clipped by 1 base and J by 3 bases, with 9 bases between them.

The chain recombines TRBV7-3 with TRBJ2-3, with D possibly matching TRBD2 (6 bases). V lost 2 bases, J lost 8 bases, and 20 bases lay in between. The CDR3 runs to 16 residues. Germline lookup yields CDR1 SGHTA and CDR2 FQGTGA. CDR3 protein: CASSLGAGPQVGTQYF. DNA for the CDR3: TGTGCCAGCAGCTTAGGGGCGGGACCACAAGTCGGTACGCAGTATTTT. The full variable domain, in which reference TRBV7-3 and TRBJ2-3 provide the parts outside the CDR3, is GAGVSQTPSNKVTEKGKYVELRCDPISGHTALYWYRQSLGQGPEFLIYFQGTGAADDSGLPNDRFFAVRPEGSVSTLKIQRTERGDSAVYLCASSLGAGPQVGTQYFGPGTRLTVL.

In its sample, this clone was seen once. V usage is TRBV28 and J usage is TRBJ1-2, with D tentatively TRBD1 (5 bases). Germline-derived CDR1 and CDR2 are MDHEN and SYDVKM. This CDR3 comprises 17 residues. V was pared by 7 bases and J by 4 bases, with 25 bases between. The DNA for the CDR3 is TGTGCCAGCACAGGACCGGTAGGCCAGGGAGGAGGCTATGGCTACACCTTC. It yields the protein CASTGPVGQGGGYGYTF.

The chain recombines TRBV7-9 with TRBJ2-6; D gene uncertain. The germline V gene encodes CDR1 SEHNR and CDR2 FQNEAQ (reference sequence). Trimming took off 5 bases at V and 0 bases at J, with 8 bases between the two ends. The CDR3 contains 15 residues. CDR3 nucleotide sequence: TGTGCCAGCAGCCTAACAGCCTCTGGGGCCAACGTCCTGACTTTC. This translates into CASSLTASGANVLTF. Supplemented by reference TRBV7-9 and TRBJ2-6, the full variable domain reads DTGVSQNPRHKITKRGQNVTFRCDPISEHNRLYWYRQTLGQGPEFLTYFQNEAQLEKSRLLSDRFSAERPKGSFSTLEIQRTEQGDSAMYLCASSLTASGANVLTFGAGSRLTVL.

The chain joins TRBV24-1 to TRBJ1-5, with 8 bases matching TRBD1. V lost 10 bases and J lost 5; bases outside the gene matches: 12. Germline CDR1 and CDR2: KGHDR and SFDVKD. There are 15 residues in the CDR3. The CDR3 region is CATSDQGAGDQPQHF. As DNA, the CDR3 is TGTGCCACTTCCGACCAGGGGGCTGGCGATCAGCCCCAGCATTTT.

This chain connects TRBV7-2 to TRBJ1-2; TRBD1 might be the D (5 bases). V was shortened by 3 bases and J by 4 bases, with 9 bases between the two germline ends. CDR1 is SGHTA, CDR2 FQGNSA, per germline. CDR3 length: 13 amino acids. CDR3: CASSLGGVYGYTF. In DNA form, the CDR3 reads TGTGCCAGCAGCTTGGGAGGGGTCTATGGCTACACCTTC.

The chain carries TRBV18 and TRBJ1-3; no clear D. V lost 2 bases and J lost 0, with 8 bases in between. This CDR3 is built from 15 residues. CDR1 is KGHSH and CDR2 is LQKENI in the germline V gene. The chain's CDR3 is CASSPGRTSGNTIYF. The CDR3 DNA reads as TGTGCCAGCTCACCAGGGCGCACCTCTGGAAACACCATATATTTT.

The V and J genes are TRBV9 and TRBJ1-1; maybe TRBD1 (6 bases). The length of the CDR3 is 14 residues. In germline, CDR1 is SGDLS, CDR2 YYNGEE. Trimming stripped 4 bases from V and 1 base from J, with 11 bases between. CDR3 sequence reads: CASSIQGQNTEAFF. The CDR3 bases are TGTGCCAGCAGCATCCAGGGGCAGAACACTGAAGCTTTCTTT.

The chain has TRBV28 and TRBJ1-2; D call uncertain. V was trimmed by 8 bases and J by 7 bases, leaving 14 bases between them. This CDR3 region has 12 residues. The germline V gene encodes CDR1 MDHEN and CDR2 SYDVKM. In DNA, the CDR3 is TGTGCCAGCCGACACAAAACGGGTGGCTACACCTTC. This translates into CASRHKTGGYTF.

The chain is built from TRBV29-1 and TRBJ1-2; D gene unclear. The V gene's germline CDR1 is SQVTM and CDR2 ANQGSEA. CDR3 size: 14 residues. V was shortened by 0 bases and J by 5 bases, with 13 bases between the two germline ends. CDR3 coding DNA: TGCAGCGTTGAAGATCTAGGTAGAGGGTATGGCTACACCTTC. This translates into CSVEDLGRGYGYTF.

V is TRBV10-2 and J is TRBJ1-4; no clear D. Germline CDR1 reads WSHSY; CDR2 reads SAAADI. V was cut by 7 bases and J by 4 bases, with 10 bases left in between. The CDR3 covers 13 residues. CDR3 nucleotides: TGCGCCAGCATTTCGGACGGTAATGAAAAACTGTTTTTT. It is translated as CASISDGNEKLFF.

This CDR3 is CASSSGPGRDYEQYF. The CDR3 region has the DNA TGCGCCAGCAGCAGTGGGCCCGGCAGGGACTACGAGCAGTACTTC. The chain is built from TRBV5-1 and TRBJ2-7; maybe TRBD1 (5 bases). The CDR3 length is 15 residues. V gave up 4 bases and J gave up 3 bases, with 17 bases separating them. In germline, CDR1 is SGHRS, CDR2 YFSETQ.

The CDR3 spells CASSSQGQGVTGGYTF. CDR3 nucleotides: TGTGCCAGCAGTTCTCAGGGACAGGGGGTTACGGGTGGCTACACCTTC. The rearrangement links TRBV28 to TRBJ1-2; TRBD1 matches 11 bases. CDR1 MDHEN and CDR2 SYDVKM come from the germline V gene. This CDR3 contains 16 residues. The V and J ends lost 4 bases and 7 bases, in that order; junction bases with no gene match: 11.

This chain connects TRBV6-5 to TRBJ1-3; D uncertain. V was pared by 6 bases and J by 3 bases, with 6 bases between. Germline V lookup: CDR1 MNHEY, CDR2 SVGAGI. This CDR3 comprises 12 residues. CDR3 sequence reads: CASSPSGNTIYF. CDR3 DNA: TGTGCCAGCAGCCCCAGTGGAAACACCATATATTTT.

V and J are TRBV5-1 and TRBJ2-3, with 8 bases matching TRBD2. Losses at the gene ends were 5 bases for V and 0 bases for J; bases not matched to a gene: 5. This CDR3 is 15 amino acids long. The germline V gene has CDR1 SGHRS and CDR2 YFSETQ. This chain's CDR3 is CASSPGLVSTDTQYF. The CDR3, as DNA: TGCGCCAGCAGTCCGGGACTAGTAAGCACAGATACGCAGTATTTT.

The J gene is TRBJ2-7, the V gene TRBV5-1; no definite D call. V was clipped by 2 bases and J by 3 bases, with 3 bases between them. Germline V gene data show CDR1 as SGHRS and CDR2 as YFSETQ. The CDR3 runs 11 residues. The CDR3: CASSLNYEQYF. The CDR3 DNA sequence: TGCGCCAGCAGCTTAAACTACGAGCAGTACTTC.

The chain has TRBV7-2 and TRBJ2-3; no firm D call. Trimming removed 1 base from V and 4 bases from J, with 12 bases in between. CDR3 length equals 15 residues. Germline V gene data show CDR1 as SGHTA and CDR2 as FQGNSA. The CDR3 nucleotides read TGTGCCAGCAGCTTAGTGACGGGTATTTCAGATACGCAGTATTTT. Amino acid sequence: CASSLVTGISDTQYF.

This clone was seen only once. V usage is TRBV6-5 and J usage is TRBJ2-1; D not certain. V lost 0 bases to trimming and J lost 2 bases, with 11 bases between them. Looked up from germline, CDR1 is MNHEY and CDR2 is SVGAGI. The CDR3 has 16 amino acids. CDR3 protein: CASSYSYLPPYNEQFF. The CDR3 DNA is TGTGCCAGCAGTTACTCCTACCTCCCCCCCTACAATGAGCAGTTCTTC.

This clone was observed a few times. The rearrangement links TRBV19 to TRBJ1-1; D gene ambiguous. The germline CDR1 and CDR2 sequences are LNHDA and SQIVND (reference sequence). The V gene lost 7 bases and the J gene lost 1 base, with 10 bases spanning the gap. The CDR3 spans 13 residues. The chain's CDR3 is CASTNPENTEAFF. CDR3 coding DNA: TGTGCCAGTACCAACCCCGAGAACACTGAAGCTTTCTTT.

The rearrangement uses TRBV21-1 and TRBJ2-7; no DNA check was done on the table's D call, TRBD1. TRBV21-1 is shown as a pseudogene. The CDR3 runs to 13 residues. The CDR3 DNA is TGTGCCAGCTCTACAGGGGGCAAAGACGAGCAGTACTTC. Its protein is CASSTGGKDEQYF.

CDR3 nucleotides: TGTGCCTGGAGTCTGGGTGAGCAGTTCTTC. Translating it yields CAWSLGEQFF. The chain combines TRBV30 with TRBJ2-1; D not resolved. This CDR3 has 10 amino acids. Deletions cut 2 bases from V and 9 bases from J, with 5 bases between. Germline assignment: CDR1 GTSNPN and CDR2 SVGIG (reference sequence).

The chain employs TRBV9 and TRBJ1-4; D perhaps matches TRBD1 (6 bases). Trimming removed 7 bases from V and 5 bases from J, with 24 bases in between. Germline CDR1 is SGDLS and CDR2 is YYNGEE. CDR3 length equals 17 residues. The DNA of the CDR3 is TGTGCCAGCTCACGGTTTCTAGGGGGGTTAGAGAATGAAAAACTGTTTTTT. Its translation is CASSRFLGGLENEKLFF. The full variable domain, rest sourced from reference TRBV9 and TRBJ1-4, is DSGVTQTPKHLITATGQRVTLRCSPRSGDLSVYWYQQSLDQGLQFLIQYYNGEERAKGNILERFSAQQFPDLHSELNLSSLELGDSALYFCASSRFLGGLENEKLFFGSGTQLSVL.